This entry lists 26 T cell receptor beta chains sequenced from one sample in a study of CD8 T cells in ankylosing spondylitis. One entry per CDR3 protein, called by TCRdb with MiXCR from the 5' RACE reads. The sample records some 140,000 distinct CDR3 sequences, over 9.5% being singletons. The sample was blood, either unsorted or a sorted T cell fraction (not recorded which). The receptors here all came from a female donor with ankylosing spondylitis or in good health (not recorded which).

This clonotype was recorded many times. J is TRBJ2-3 and V is TRBV6-1; 7 positions match TRBD1. The CDR3 is 17 amino acids. V was pared by 2 bases and J by 4 bases, with 12 bases of the junction left unmatched. Germline CDR1 is MNHNS and CDR2 is SASEGT. The CDR3 DNA follows: TGTGCCAGCAGTGAACCCTTAGGGGGCGGATATGCAGATACGCAGTATTTT. Residues: CASSEPLGGGYADTQYF.

This clonotype was counted at least ten times. The chain employs TRBV3-1 and TRBJ2-2; 7 bases map to TRBD1. The CDR3 is 16 amino acids. CDR1 is LGHDT, CDR2 YNNKEL, per germline (reference sequence). After removal of 1 base from V and 2 bases from J, the junction contained 4 bases not matched to a gene. CDR3 protein: CASSQARDRNTGELFF. CDR3 nucleotide sequence: TGTGCCAGCAGCCAAGCCAGGGACAGAAACACCGGGGAGCTGTTTTTT.

This clonotype was seen at least ten times. The V gene is TRBV28, the J gene TRBJ1-6, with D perhaps matching TRBD1 (5 bases). Germline loops: CDR1 MDHEN, CDR2 SYDVKM. This CDR3 comprises 16 residues. Deletions cut 4 bases from V and 5 bases from J, with 15 bases between. The CDR3 spells CASSSSGIRDNSPLHF. CDR3 nucleotides: TGTGCCAGCAGTTCATCGGGGATCAGGGATAATTCACCCCTCCACTTT. The full variable domain, completed using reference TRBV28 and TRBJ1-6, is DVKVTQSSRYLVKRTGEKVFLECVQDMDHENMFWYRQDPGLGLRLIYFSYDVKMKEKGDIPEGYSVSREKKERFSLILESASTNQTSMYLCASSSSGIRDNSPLHFGNGTRLTVT.

The sample holds a few counts of this clonotype. This chain uses TRBV6-4 with TRBJ2-3, with 11 bases matching TRBD2. With V trimmed by 6 bases and J by 3 bases, 5 bases remained unmatched. This CDR3 is 15 amino acids long. In germline, CDR1 is MRHNA, CDR2 SNTAGT. CDR3 residues: CASSLAGGRTDTQYF. The CDR3 DNA is TGTGCCAGCAGCCTAGCGGGGGGTCGGACAGATACGCAGTATTTT.

This clonotype has only a few counts. This chain uses TRBV2 with TRBJ2-5, with 7 bases aligning to TRBD1. V shed 6 bases and J 5 bases; nucleotides not matched to a gene: 12. The CDR3 spans 15 residues. In germline, CDR1 is SNHLY, CDR2 FYNNEI. The CDR3 spells CASSKDRESRETQYF. The CDR3 bases are TGTGCCAGCAGCAAAGACAGGGAGTCGAGGGAGACCCAGTACTTC.

This clonotype was recorded at least ten times. This chain links TRBV5-8 with TRBJ1-5; D remains ambiguous. The germline V and J ends were trimmed by 4 bases and 6 bases, with 23 bases remaining between them. Germline V gives CDR1 SGHTS, CDR2 YDEGEE. The CDR3 has 17 amino acids. The CDR3 region is CASSPEEQSKPGQPQHF. The CDR3 coding sequence is TGTGCCAGCAGCCCTGAGGAACAGAGCAAACCAGGTCAGCCCCAGCATTTT.

This clonotype appeared many times. In DNA form, the CDR3 reads TGTGCCAGCAGCTTAGCGGAGGGGGGCGCAGATACGCAGTATTTT. It specifies CASSLAEGGADTQYF. The genes are TRBV7-9 and TRBJ2-3, with D perhaps being TRBD1 or TRBD2 (6 bases each). The germline V and J ends were trimmed by 0 bases and 4 bases, with 11 bases remaining between them. The CDR3 is 15 amino acids. Germline V lookup: CDR1 SEHNR, CDR2 FQNEAQ (reference sequence). The full variable domain, rest sourced from reference TRBV7-9 and TRBJ2-3, is DTGVSQNPRHKITKRGQNVTFRCDPISEHNRLYWYRQTLGQGPEFLTYFQNEAQLEKSRLLSDRFSAERPKGSFSTLEIQRTEQGDSAMYLCASSLAEGGADTQYFGPGTRLTVL.

This clonotype showed up many times. This chain joins TRBV11-3 and TRBJ2-3; D is ambiguous. CDR3 length: 14 residues. Trimming stripped 5 bases from V and 6 bases from J, with 15 bases between. The V gene's germline CDR1 is SGHNT and CDR2 YENEEA. The CDR3 DNA is TGTGCCAGCAGCCTACCATTCGGAGCGGATACGCAGTATTTT. Amino acids: CASSLPFGADTQYF.

This clonotype was detected many times. The chain combines TRBV11-2 with TRBJ2-3, with 10 bases fitting TRBD2. The CDR3 consists of 16 residues. Germline CDR1 reads SGHAT; CDR2 reads FQNNGV. With V trimmed by 1 base and J by 1 base, 2 bases remained unmatched. The CDR3 DNA reads as TGTGCCAGCAGCTTAGGCCTAGCGGGAGGCACAGATACGCAGTATTTT. Encoded protein: CASSLGLAGGTDTQYF.

This chain links TRBV7-2 with TRBJ1-2; a weak D match, TRBD1 (5 bases). CDR3 size: 14 residues. Per germline, CDR1 SGHTA and CDR2 FQGNSA. V gave up 2 bases and J gave up 4 bases, with 11 bases separating them. The CDR3 reads CASSLLGVVYGYTF. DNA of the CDR3: TGTGCCAGCAGCTTATTAGGGGTGGTCTATGGCTACACCTTC.

The chain employs TRBV28 and TRBJ2-5; a weak D match, TRBD2 (5 bases). The CDR3 loop spans 12 amino acids. Trimming removed 3 bases from V and 10 bases from J, with 12 bases in between. CDR1 MDHEN and CDR2 SYDVKM come from the germline V gene. DNA of the CDR3: TGTGCCAGCAGTTTTACCTCCCGGGACCAGTACTTC. Encoded protein: CASSFTSRDQYF.

This clonotype appeared many times. The V call is TRBV20-1, the J call TRBJ2-2; 14 positions agree with TRBD2. Germline trimming cut 6 bases from V and 7 bases from J; bases unmatched to any gene: 13. This CDR3 is 17 amino acids long. Germline V gene data show CDR1 as DFQATT and CDR2 as SNEGSKA (reference sequence). The CDR3 spells CSALAGTSGSRGGELFF. The CDR3 coding sequence is TGCAGTGCGTTAGCCGGGACTAGCGGGAGTCGTGGCGGGGAGCTGTTTTTT.

There are many counts of this clonotype. The CDR3 sequence: CSARQGRRYGYTF. CDR3 DNA sequence: TGCAGTGCCCGACAGGGCCGTCGCTATGGCTACACCTTC. The rearrangement uses TRBV20-1 and TRBJ1-2; 7 bases fit TRBD1. With V trimmed by 6 bases and J by 4 bases, 8 bases remained unmatched. In germline, CDR1 is DFQATT, CDR2 SNEGSKA (reference sequence). The CDR3 length is 13 residues.

This clonotype was picked up many times. V and J are TRBV5-1 and TRBJ2-5; 7 nucleotides match TRBD2. In germline, CDR1 is SGHRS, CDR2 YFSETQ. The CDR3 spans 14 residues. Trimming took 4 bases from V and 1 from J; bases not matched to a gene: 4. The CDR3 reads CASSRSGVQETQYF. As DNA, the CDR3 is TGCGCCAGCAGCCGAAGCGGGGTCCAAGAGACCCAGTACTTC. Drawing the rest from reference TRBV5-1 and TRBJ2-5, the complete variable domain is KAGVTQTPRYLIKTRGQQVTLSCSPISGHRSVSWYQQTPGQGLQFLFEYFSETQRNKGNFPGRFSGRQFSNSRSEMNVSTLELGDSALYLCASSRSGVQETQYFGPGTRLLVL.

This clonotype was recorded many times. The rearrangement uses TRBV7-2 and TRBJ2-7, with 11 bases lining up with TRBD2. The germline V gene has CDR1 SGHTA and CDR2 FQGNSA. This CDR3 is 15 amino acids long. Germline trimming cut 5 bases from V and 7 bases from J; bases unmatched to any gene: 10. This CDR3 reads CASSPGGLADREQYF. The CDR3, as DNA: TGTGCCAGCAGCCCAGGGGGACTAGCGGACCGAGAGCAGTACTTC. The full variable domain, in which reference TRBV7-2 and TRBJ2-7 provide the parts outside the CDR3, is GAGVSQSPSNKVTEKGKDVELRCDPISGHTALYWYRQSLGQGLEFLIYFQGNSAPDKSGLPSDRFSAERTGGSVSTLTIQRTQQEDSAVYLCASSPGGLADREQYFGPGTRLTVT.

This clonotype was seen at least ten times. The V gene is TRBV5-1, the J gene TRBJ2-7; unclear D gene. This CDR3 comprises 10 residues. Germline V gene lookup returns CDR1 SGHRS and CDR2 YFSETQ. V lost 4 bases, J lost 5 bases, and 4 bases lay in between. As DNA, the CDR3 is TGCGCCAGCAGCACAGACGAGCAGTACTTC. This translates into CASSTDEQYF. Complete variable domain (other parts from reference TRBV5-1 and TRBJ2-7): KAGVTQTPRYLIKTRGQQVTLSCSPISGHRSVSWYQQTPGQGLQFLFEYFSETQRNKGNFPGRFSGRQFSNSRSEMNVSTLELGDSALYLCASSTDEQYFGPGTRLTVT.

In this sample, this clonotype turned up many times. The chain uses TRBV6-2 or TRBV6-3 and TRBJ2-1, with 7 bases that match TRBD1. The CDR3 covers 14 residues. The V gene's germline CDR1 is MNHEY and CDR2 SVGEGT. The V segment lost 5 bases and the J segment 4 bases; nucleotides outside the gene matches: 5. CDR3 region: CASSPGQPYNEQFF. CDR3 nucleotide sequence: TGTGCCAGCAGTCCGGGACAGCCGTACAATGAGCAGTTCTTC.

About this clonotype itself: This may stem from a read error, because a much larger clone lies one nucleotide away. The gene calls are TRBV18 and TRBJ1-1; maybe TRBD1 (6 bases). Germline V gives CDR1 KGHSH, CDR2 LQKENI. This CDR3 spans 15 amino acids. As DNA, the CDR3 is TGTGTCAGCTCACCACCGGGACAATATAACACTGAAGCTTTCTTT. It encodes CVSSPPGQYNTEAFF. The whole variable domain, remainder taken from reference TRBV18 and TRBJ1-1, is NAGVMQNPRHLVRRRGQEARLRCSPMKGHSHVYWYRQLPEEGLKFMVYLQKENIIDESGMPKERFSAEFPKEGPSILRIQQVVRGDSAAYFCVSSPPGQYNTEAFFGQGTRLTVV.

This clonotype has a count of ten or more. This chain joins TRBV27 and TRBJ2-7; 8 bases map to TRBD1. The germline V gene encodes CDR1 MNHEY and CDR2 SMNVEV (reference sequence). After removal of 4 bases from V and 2 bases from J, the junction contained 10 bases not matched to a gene. The CDR3 spans 16 residues. Here the CDR3 reads CASSSLGQGKTYEQYF. Written as DNA, the CDR3 is TGTGCCAGCAGTTCCCTCGGACAGGGAAAGACCTACGAGCAGTACTTC.

This clonotype was detected ten times or more. V gene TRBV5-1 combines with J gene TRBJ2-4; a possible D gene is TRBD2 (6 bases). The CDR3 spans 16 residues. Germline V gene sequence: CDR1 SGHRS, CDR2 YFSETQ. Trimming removed 4 bases from V and 3 bases from J, with 17 bases in between. The CDR3, as DNA: TGCGCCAGCAGCACCTCTAGCGCCGGGGGCAAAAACATTCAGTACTTC. Protein sequence: CASSTSSAGGKNIQYF.

This chain joins TRBV19 and TRBJ1-2; D not resolved. The germline V and J ends were trimmed by 3 bases and 11 bases, with 10 bases remaining between them. This CDR3 is 11 amino acids long. Per germline, CDR1 LNHDA and CDR2 SQIVND (reference sequence). The CDR3 nucleotides are TGTGCCAGTAGTATCGGCGTAGTTTACACCTTC. It is translated as CASSIGVVYTF.

This clonotype has at least ten counts. The V and J genes are TRBV5-1 and TRBJ2-2; 10 bases are shared with TRBD1. The CDR3 is 17 amino acids. Per germline, CDR1 SGHRS and CDR2 YFSETQ. V was clipped by 2 bases and J by 3 bases; unmatched bases: 7. This CDR3 is CASSFPRDRGYTGELFF. CDR3 sequence (DNA): TGCGCCAGCAGCTTCCCGAGGGACAGGGGATACACCGGGGAGCTGTTTTTT. Full variable domain (outside the CDR3, taken from reference TRBV5-1 and TRBJ2-2): KAGVTQTPRYLIKTRGQQVTLSCSPISGHRSVSWYQQTPGQGLQFLFEYFSETQRNKGNFPGRFSGRQFSNSRSEMNVSTLELGDSALYLCASSFPRDRGYTGELFFGEGSRLTVL.

This clonotype was found many times. The chain has TRBV7-6 and TRBJ2-7, with D possibly being TRBD1 or TRBD2 (5 bases each). Trimming took 4 bases from V and 4 from J, leaving 17 bases between them. Per the germline V gene, CDR1 is SGHVS and CDR2 is FNYEAQ. The CDR3 runs to 15 residues. The CDR3 nucleotides are TGTGCCAGCAGCTCCACCTCCGGGACCCAGTACGAGCAGTACTTC. Its translation is CASSSTSGTQYEQYF.

The chain joins TRBV5-6 to TRBJ2-7, with D unresolved. Between the trimmed V and J ends, which lost 4 bases and 3 bases, there was a span of 11 bases. The germline V gene encodes CDR1 SGHDT and CDR2 YYEEEE. The CDR3 length is 13 residues. CDR3 in DNA: TGTGCCAGCAGCCATCGGTCCGTCTACGAGCAGTACTTC. Amino acids: CASSHRSVYEQYF.

The count of this clonotype is one. CDR3 in DNA: TGCGCCAGCATGGGACAGTATATCACCGGGGAGCTGTTTTTT. Its protein is CASMGQYITGELFF. The gene calls are TRBV10-2 and TRBJ2-2, with TRBD1 matching 7 bases. The germline V gene encodes CDR1 WSHSY and CDR2 SAAADI. The V segment lost 7 bases and the J segment 4 bases; nucleotides outside the gene matches: 6. The CDR3 length is 14 residues.

This clonotype came up many times. The V gene is TRBV5-1, the J gene TRBJ2-2; TRBD2 matches at 8 bases. CDR1 SGHRS and CDR2 YFSETQ come from the germline V gene. J gave up 3 bases and V 1 base, and 2 bases lay outside the gene matches. The CDR3 is 15 amino acids. The CDR3 sequence: CASSLQTSDTGELFF. In nucleotides, the CDR3 is TGCGCCAGCAGCTTGCAGACTAGCGACACCGGGGAGCTGTTTTTT.